The clone carrying this TCR beta chain rates as medium-sized. Irradiated stimulators labeled with violet dye, around 200,000 in number, were plated with around 200,000 CFSE-labeled responders. The entry originates in a study of graft-versus-host responses after intestinal transplantation. General observations from the study: Clonal ratios of graft-versus-host to host-versus-graft in allografts were high for patients exhibiting graft-donor T cell macrochimerism.

The protocol was immunoSEQ multiplex PCR, while the TCRdb copy is restricted to in-frame clones and leaves out a portion. The sample lists 6,000 to 7,000 clones, approximately 25% occurring once. Material: alloreactive CD4+ T cells from a mixed lymphocyte reaction culture, obtained before transplantation. The subset is: CFSE-low proliferating T cells sorted from approximately 6-day pre-transplant mixed lymphocyte reaction (GvH or HvG direction). The receptor's source is a human patient who was an organ donor for intestinal transplantation.

The CDR3 nucleotides read TGTGCCAGCAGCTTAGAATTAGGTGGCTACACCTTC. Translation gives CASSLELGGYTF. The V gene is TRBV7-9, the J gene TRBJ1-2; D not resolved. Germline loops: CDR1 SEHNR, CDR2 FQNEAQ (reference sequence). The CDR3 is made up of 12 amino acids. Trimming took off 1 base at V and 7 bases at J, with 7 bases between the two ends.